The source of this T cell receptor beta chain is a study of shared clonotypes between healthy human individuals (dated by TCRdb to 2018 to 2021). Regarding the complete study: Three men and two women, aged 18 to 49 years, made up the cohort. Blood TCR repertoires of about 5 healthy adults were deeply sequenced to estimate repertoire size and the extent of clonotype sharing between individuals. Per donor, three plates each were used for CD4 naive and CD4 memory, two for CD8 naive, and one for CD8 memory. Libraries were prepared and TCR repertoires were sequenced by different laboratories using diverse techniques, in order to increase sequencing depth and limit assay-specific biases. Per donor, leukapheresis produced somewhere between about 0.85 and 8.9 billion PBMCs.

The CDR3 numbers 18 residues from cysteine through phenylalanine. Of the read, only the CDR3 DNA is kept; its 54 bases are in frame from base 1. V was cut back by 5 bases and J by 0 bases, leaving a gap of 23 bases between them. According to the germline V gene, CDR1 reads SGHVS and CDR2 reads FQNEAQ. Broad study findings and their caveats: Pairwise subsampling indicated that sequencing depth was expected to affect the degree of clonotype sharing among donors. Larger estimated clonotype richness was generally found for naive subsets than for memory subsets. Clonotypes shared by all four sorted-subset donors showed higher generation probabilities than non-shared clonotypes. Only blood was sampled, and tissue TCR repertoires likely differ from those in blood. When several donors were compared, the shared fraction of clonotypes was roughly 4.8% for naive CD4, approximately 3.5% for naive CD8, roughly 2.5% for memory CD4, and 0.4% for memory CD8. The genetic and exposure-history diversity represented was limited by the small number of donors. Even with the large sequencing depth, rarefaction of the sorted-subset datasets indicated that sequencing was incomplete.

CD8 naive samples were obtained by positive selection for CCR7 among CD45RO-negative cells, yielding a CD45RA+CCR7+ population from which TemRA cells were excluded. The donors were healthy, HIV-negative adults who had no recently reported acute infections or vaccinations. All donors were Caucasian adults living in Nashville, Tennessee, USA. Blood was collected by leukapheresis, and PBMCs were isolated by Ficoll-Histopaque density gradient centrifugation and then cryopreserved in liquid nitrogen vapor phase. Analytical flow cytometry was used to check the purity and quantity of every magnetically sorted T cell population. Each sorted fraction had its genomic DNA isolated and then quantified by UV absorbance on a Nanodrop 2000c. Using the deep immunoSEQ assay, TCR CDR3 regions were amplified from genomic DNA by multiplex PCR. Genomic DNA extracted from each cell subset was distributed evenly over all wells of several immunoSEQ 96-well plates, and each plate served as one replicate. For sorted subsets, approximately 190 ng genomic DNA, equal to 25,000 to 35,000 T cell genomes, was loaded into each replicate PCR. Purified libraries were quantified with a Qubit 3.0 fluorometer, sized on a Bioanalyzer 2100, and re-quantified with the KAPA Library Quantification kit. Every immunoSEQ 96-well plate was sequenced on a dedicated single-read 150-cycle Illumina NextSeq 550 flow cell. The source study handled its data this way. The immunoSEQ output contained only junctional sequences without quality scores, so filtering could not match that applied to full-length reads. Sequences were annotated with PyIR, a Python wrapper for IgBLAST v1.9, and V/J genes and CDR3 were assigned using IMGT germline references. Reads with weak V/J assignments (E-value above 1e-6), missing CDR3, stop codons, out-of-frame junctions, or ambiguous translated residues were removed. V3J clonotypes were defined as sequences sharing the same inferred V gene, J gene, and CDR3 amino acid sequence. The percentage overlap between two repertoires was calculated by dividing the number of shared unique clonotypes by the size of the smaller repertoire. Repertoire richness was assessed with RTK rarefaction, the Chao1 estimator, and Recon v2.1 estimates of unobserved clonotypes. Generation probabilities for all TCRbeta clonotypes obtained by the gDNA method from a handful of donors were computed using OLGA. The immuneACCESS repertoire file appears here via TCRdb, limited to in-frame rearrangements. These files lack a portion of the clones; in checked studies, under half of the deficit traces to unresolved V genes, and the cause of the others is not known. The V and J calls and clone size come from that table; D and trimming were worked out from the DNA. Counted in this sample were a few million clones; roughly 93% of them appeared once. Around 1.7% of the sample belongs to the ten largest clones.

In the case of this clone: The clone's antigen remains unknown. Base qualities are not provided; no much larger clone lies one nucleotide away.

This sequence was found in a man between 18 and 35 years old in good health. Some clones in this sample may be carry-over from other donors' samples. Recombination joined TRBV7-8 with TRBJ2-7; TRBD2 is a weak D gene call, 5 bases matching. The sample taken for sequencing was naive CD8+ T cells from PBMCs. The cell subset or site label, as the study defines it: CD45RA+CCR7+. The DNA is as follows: TGTGCCAGCAGCCATTCTACAAAATTGACTGACTACTCCTACGAGCAGTACTTC. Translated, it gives CASSHSTKLTDYSYEQYF.